One sample yielded the 11 T cell receptor beta chains listed below, sequenced in a study of cytomegalovirus exposure and HLA in healthy donors. The PCR contained 60 Vbeta and 13 Jbeta primers. Generated by immunoSEQ multiplex PCR, the TCRdb table keeps only in-frame clones and is missing some. The sample shows about 150,000 clones, 70% of them seen only once. The sample comprised PBMCs. These TCRs come from a woman aged 60-75 years in good health and CMV-seropositive.

The CDR3 nucleotides read TGTGCCAGCACCCCTCCTCGGAGGAACACTGAAGCTTTCTTT. Protein product: CASTPPRRNTEAFF. This chain joins TRBV5-8 and TRBJ1-1; D gene unclear. Trimming took off 6 bases at V and 1 base at J, with 13 bases between the two ends. This CDR3 region has 14 residues. Germline loops: CDR1 SGHTS, CDR2 YDEGEE.

V is TRBV29-1 and J is TRBJ1-5, with a possible D match to TRBD1 (6 bases). This CDR3 comprises 14 residues. Germline lookup yields CDR1 SQVTM and CDR2 ANQGSEA. V lost 5 bases and J lost 0, with 11 bases in between. CDR3 amino acids: CSVLDSYSNQPQHF. The CDR3 DNA is TGCAGCGTTTTGGACAGCTATAGCAATCAGCCCCAGCATTTT.

The CDR3 here is CASSPPKAGGREQYF. The CDR3, as DNA: TGTGCCAGCAGTCCCCCAAAAGCGGGAGGTAGGGAGCAGTACTTC. V usage is TRBV28 and J usage is TRBJ2-7; 9 bases match TRBD2. The CDR3 runs 15 residues. V trimming: 5 bases; J trimming: 7 bases; junction bases outside the gene matches: 12. CDR1 MDHEN and CDR2 SYDVKM come from the germline V gene. Full variable domain (rest looked up from reference TRBV28 and TRBJ2-7): DVKVTQSSRYLVKRTGEKVFLECVQDMDHENMFWYRQDPGLGLRLIYFSYDVKMKEKGDIPEGYSVSREKKERFSLILESASTNQTSMYLCASSPPKAGGREQYFGPGTRLTVT.

This clone was picked up a small number of times. This rearrangement joins TRBV7-9 to TRBJ2-1; D is possibly TRBD2 (6 bases). The CDR3 sequence is 16 residues long. Per germline, CDR1 SEHNR and CDR2 FQNEAQ (reference sequence). The V end was cut by 3 bases, the J end by 5 bases, with 17 bases between. CDR3 in DNA: TGTGCCAGCAGCTTCTCCGGGACTCGAAACCACAATGAGCAGTTCTTC. Translation: CASSFSGTRNHNEQFF. The full variable domain, rest sourced from reference TRBV7-9 and TRBJ2-1, is DTGVSQNPRHKITKRGQNVTFRCDPISEHNRLYWYRQTLGQGPEFLTYFQNEAQLEKSRLLSDRFSAERPKGSFSTLEIQRTEQGDSAMYLCASSFSGTRNHNEQFFGPGTRLTVL.

The genes are TRBV5-1 and TRBJ2-3; TRBD2 matches at 10 bases. The V gene end was trimmed by 1 base and the J gene end by 5 bases; junction bases not matched to a gene: 1. Per germline, CDR1 SGHRS and CDR2 YFSETQ. CDR3 length: 14 amino acids. Here the CDR3 DNA reads TGCGCCAGCAGCTTGCGGACTAGCGGAGATACGCAGTATTTT. Residues: CASSLRTSGDTQYF.

This chain connects TRBV5-1 to TRBJ1-2, with 7 nucleotides matching TRBD1. The CDR3 loop spans 13 amino acids. Germline trimming cut 4 bases from V and 5 bases from J; bases unmatched to any gene: 5. From germline, CDR1 is SGHRS and CDR2 YFSETQ. The CDR3 DNA follows: TGCGCCAGCAGCCCCGAGACAGGGTATGGCTACACCTTC. Translated: CASSPETGYGYTF.

V usage is TRBV29-1 and J usage is TRBJ2-2; no definite D call. This CDR3 has 13 residues. Trimming removed 4 bases at V and 2 bases at J, with 8 bases between. Germline lookup yields CDR1 SQVTM and CDR2 ANQGSEA. CDR3 protein: CSVVGLNTGELFF. DNA for the CDR3: TGCAGCGTTGTGGGCCTTAACACCGGGGAGCTGTTTTTT.

This chain joins TRBV9 and TRBJ2-3; possible D gene TRBD2, 6 bases. V was trimmed by 3 bases and J by 2 bases, leaving 13 bases between them. This CDR3 comprises 15 residues. CDR1 is SGDLS and CDR2 is YYNGEE in the germline V gene. As DNA, the CDR3 is TGTGCCAGCAGCGCCCTTAGCGGAGCCACAGATACGCAGTATTTT. It translates to CASSALSGATDTQYF.

The chain links TRBV18 to TRBJ1-1, with D possibly matching TRBD1 (5 bases). The length of the CDR3 is 15 residues. V was cut by 2 bases and J by 2 bases, with 12 bases left in between. From germline, CDR1 is KGHSH and CDR2 LQKENI. The CDR3 DNA reads TGTGCCAGCTCACCAGTCCGACAGCCCAACACTGAAGCTTTCTTT. It is translated as CASSPVRQPNTEAFF.

The rearrangement uses TRBV11-2 and TRBJ1-5; D perhaps matches TRBD1 (6 bases). There are 13 residues in the CDR3. Germline V gives CDR1 SGHAT, CDR2 FQNNGV. Trimming removed 5 bases from V and 4 bases from J, with 9 bases in between. CDR3 amino acids: CASSLDRNQPQHF. The DNA of the CDR3 is TGTGCCAGCAGCCTCGACAGGAATCAGCCCCAGCATTTT.

This sequence joins TRBV10-3 and TRBJ1-2; 7 positions match TRBD1. Germline V gene data show CDR1 as ENHRY and CDR2 as SYGVKD. V shed 7 bases, J shed 5 bases, and the junction held 7 bases outside the gene matches. The CDR3 totals 13 residues. The CDR3 nucleotides read TGTGCCATCACCGACAGGGAGCCTTATGGCTACACCTTC. This codes for CAITDREPYGYTF.